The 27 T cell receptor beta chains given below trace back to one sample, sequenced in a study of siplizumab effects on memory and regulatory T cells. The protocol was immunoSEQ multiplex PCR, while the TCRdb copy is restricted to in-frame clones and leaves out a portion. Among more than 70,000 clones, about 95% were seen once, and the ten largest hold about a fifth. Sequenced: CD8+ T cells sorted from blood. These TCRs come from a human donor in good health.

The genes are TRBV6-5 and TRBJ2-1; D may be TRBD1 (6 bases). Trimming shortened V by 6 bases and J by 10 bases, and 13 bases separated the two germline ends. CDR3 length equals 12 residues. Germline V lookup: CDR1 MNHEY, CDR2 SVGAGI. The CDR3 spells CASREDSYEQFF. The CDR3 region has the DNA TGTGCCAGCAGGGAGGACAGTTACGAGCAGTTCTTC.

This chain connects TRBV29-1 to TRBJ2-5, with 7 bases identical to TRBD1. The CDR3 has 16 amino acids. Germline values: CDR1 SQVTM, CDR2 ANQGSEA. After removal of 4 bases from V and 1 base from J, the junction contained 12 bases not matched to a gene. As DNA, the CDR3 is TGCAGCGTTGTTAGTCGGGGACGACAGGGCCAAGAGACCCAGTACTTC. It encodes CSVVSRGRQGQETQYF.

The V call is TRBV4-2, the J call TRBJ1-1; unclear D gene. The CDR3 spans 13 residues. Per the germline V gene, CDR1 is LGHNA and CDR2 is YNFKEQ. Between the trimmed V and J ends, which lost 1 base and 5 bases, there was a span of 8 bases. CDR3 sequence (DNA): TGTGCCAGCAGCCAAGTACGTGGGACTGAAGCTTTCTTT. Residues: CASSQVRGTEAFF.

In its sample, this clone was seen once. CDR3 protein: CASSRGLAGQYNEQFF. CDR3 DNA: TGTGCCAGCAGCAGGGGACTAGCGGGACAATACAATGAGCAGTTCTTC. This rearrangement joins TRBV7-9 to TRBJ2-1, with TRBD2 matching over 13 bases. The CDR3 runs to 16 residues. Germline V gene sequence: CDR1 SEHNR, CDR2 FQNEAQ (reference sequence). With 5 bases clipped from V and 4 bases from J, the junction kept 5 bases outside the gene matches.

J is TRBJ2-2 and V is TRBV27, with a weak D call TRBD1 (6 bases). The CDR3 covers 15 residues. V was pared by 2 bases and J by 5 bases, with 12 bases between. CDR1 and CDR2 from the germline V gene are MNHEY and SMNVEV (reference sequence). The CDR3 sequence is CASSLLPRGTGELFF. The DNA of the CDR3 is TGTGCCAGCAGTTTACTCCCGAGGGGGACCGGGGAGCTGTTTTTT.

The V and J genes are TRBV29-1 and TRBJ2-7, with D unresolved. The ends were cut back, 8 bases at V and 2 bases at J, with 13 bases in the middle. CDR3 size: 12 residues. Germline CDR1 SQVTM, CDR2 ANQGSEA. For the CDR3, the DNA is TGCAGCTTTAAGGACGAGACCTACGAGCAGTACTTC. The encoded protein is CSFKDETYEQYF.

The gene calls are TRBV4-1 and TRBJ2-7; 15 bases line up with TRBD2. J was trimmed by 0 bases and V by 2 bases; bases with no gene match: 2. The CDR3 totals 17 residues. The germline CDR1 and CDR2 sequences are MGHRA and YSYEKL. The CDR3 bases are TGCGCCAGCAGCCAAACGGGACTAGCGGGAGGCTCCTACGAGCAGTACTTC. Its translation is CASSQTGLAGGSYEQYF.

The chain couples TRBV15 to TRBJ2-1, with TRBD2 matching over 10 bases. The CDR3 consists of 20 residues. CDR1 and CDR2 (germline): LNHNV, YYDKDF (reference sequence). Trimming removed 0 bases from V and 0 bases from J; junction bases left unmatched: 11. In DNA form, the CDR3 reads TGTGCCACCAGCAGAGATTATGGTCTAGCGGGGGCGAGCTCCTACAATGAGCAGTTCTTC. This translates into CATSRDYGLAGASSYNEQFF.

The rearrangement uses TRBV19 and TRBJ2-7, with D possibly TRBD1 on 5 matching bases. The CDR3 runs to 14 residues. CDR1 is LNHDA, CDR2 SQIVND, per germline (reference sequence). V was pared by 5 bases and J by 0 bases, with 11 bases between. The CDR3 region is CASSLTDNSYEQYF. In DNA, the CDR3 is TGTGCCAGTAGTTTAACGGACAACTCCTACGAGCAGTACTTC.

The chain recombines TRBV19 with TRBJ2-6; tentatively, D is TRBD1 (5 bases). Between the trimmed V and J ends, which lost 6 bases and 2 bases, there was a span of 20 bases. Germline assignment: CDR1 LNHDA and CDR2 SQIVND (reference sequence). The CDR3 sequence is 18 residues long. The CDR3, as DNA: TGTGCCAGTAGGAAGGACGGACAAGAAAATGCTGGGGCCAACGTCCTGACTTTC. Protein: CASRKDGQENAGANVLTF.

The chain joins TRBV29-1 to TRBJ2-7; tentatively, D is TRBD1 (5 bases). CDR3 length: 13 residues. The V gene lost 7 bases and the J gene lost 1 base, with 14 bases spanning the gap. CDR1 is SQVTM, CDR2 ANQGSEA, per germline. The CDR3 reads CSGRQPDSYEQYF. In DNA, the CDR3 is TGCAGCGGTAGACAGCCAGATTCCTACGAGCAGTACTTC.

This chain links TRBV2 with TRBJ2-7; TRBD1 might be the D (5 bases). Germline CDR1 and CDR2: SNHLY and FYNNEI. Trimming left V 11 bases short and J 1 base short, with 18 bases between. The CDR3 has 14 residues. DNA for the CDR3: TGTGCCGGAGAAGAAGGCAGGGTTTCCTACGAGCAGTACTTC. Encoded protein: CAGEEGRVSYEQYF.

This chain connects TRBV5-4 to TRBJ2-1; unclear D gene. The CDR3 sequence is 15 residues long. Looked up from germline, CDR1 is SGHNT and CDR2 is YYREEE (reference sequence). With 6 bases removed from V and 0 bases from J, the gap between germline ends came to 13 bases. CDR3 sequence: CASKVAWSSYNEQFF. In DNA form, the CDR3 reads TGTGCCAGCAAGGTGGCGTGGAGCTCCTACAATGAGCAGTTCTTC. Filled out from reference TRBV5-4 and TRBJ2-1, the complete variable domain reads ETGVTQSPTHLIKTRGQQVTLRCSSQSGHNTVSWYQQALGQGPQFIFQYYREEENGRGNFPPRFSGLQFPNYSSELNVNALELDDSALYLCASKVAWSSYNEQFFGPGTRLTVL.

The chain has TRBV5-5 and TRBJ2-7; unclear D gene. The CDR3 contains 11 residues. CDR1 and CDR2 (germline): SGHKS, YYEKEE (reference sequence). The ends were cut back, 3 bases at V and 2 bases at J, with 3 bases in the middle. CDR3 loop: CASSSAYEQYF. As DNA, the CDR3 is TGTGCCAGCAGCTCTGCCTACGAGCAGTACTTC.

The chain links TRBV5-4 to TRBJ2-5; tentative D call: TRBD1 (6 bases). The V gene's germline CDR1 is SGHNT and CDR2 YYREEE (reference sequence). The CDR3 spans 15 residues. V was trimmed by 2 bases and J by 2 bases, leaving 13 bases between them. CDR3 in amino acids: CASSFRGDNQETQYF. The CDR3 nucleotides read TGTGCCAGCAGCTTTAGAGGGGACAATCAAGAGACCCAGTACTTC.

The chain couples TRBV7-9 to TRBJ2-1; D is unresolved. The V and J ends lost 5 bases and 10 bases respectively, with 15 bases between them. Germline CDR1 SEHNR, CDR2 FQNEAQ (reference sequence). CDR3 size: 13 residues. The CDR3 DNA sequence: TGTGCCAGCAGCGACCTGGTGGGCCGAGAGCAGTTCTTC. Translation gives CASSDLVGREQFF.

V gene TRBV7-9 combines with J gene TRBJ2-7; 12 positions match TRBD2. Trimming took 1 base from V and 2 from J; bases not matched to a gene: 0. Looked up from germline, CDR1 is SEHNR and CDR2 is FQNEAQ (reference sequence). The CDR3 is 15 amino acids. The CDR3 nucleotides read TGTGCCAGCAGCTTAGGGACTAGCGGGACCTACGAGCAGTACTTC. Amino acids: CASSLGTSGTYEQYF.

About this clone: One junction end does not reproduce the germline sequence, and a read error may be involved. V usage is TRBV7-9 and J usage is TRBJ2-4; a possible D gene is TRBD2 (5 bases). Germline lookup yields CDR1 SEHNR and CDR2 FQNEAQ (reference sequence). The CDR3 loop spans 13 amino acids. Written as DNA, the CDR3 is TGTGCCAGCAGCTTACCCGGGGTTCTATCTTTGAGTTTC. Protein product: CASSLPGVLSLSF. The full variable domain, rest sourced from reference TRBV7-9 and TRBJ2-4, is DTGVSQNPRHKITKRGQNVTFRCDPISEHNRLYWYRQTLGQGPEFLTYFQNEAQLEKSRLLSDRFSAERPKGSFSTLEIQRTEQGDSAMYLCASSLPGVLSLSFGAGTRLSVL.

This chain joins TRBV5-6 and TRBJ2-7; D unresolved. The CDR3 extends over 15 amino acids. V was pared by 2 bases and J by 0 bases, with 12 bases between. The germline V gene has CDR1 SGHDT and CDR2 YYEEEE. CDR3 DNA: TGTGCCAGCAGCTTAATCCTACGTATCTCCTACGAGCAGTACTTC. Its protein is CASSLILRISYEQYF.

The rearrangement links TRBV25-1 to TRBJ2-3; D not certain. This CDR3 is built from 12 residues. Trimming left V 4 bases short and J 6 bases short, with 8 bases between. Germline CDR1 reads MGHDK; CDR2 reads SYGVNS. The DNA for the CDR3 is TGTGCCAGCAGTGGTCCTAGGGATACGCAGTATTTT. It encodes CASSGPRDTQYF. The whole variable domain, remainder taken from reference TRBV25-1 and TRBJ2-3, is EADIYQTPRYLVIGTGKKITLECSQTMGHDKMYWYQQDPGMELHLIHYSYGVNSTEKGDLSSESTVSRIRTEHFPLTLESARPSHTSQYLCASSGPRDTQYFGPGTRLTVL.

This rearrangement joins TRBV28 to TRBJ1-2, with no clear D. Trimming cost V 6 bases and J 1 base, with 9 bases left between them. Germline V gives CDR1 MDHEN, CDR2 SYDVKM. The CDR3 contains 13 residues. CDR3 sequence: CASRQQINYGYTF. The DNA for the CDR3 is TGTGCCAGCAGACAGCAGATTAACTATGGCTACACCTTC.

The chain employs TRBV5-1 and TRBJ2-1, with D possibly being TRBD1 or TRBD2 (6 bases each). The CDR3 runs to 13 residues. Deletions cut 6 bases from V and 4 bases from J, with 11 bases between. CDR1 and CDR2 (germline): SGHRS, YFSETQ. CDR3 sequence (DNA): TGCGCCAGCATCGGGGGCCTTTACAATGAGCAGTTCTTC. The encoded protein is CASIGGLYNEQFF.

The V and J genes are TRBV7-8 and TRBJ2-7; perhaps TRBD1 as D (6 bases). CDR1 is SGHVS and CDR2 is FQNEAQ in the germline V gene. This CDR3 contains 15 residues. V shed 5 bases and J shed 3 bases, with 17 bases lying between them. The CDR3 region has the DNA TGTGCCAGCAGCCCCCACAGGGAGTTCATCTACGAGCAGTACTTC. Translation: CASSPHREFIYEQYF.

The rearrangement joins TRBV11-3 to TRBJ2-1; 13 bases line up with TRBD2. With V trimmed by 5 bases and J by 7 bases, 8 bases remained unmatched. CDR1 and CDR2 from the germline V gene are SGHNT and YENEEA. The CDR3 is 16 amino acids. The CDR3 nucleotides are TGTGCCAGCAGCCAGTACCGGGGACTAGCGGGAAATGAGCAGTTCTTC. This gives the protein CASSQYRGLAGNEQFF.

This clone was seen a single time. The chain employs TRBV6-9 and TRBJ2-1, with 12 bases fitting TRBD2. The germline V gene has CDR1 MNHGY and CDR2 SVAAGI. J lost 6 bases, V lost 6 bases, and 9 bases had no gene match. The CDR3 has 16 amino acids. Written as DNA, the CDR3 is TGTGCCAGCAGCCCGCCCGGACTAGCGGGAACCAATGAGCAGTTCTTC. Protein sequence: CASSPPGLAGTNEQFF.

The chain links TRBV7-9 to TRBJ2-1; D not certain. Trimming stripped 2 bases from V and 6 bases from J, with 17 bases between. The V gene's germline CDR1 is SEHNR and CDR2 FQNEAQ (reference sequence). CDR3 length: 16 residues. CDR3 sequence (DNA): TGTGCCAGCAGCTTACCGGAGAGTAGCCCGTCCAATGAGCAGTTCTTC. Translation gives CASSLPESSPSNEQFF.

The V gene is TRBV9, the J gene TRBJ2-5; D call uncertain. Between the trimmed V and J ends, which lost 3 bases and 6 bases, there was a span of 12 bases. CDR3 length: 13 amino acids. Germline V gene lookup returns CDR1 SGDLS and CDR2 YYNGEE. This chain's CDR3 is CASSAPTEQTQYF. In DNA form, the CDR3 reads TGTGCCAGCAGCGCTCCCACTGAACAGACCCAGTACTTC.